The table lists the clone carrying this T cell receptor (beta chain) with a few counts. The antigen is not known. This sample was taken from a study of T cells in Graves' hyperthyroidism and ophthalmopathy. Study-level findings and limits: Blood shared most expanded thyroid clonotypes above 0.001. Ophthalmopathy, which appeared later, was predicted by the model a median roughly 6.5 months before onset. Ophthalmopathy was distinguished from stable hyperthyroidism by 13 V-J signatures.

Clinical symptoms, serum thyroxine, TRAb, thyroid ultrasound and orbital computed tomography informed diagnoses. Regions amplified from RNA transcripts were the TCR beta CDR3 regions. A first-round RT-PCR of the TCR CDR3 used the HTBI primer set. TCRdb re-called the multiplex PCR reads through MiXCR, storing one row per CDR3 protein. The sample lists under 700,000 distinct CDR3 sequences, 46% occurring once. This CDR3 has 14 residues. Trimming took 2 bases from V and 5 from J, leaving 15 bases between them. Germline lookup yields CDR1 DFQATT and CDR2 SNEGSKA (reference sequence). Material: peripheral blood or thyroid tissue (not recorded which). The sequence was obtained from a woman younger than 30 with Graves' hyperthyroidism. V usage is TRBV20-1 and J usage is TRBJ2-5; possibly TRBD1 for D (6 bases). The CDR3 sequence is CSARLERGLETQYF. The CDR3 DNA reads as TGCAGTGCTAGACTAGAGAGGGGGTTGGAGACCCAGTACTTC.